This T cell receptor beta chain emerged from a study of cytomegalovirus exposure and HLA in healthy donors. Study-wide points: TCR beta V segments were, for the most part, productive about 90% or about 30% of the time in an earlier analysis. In a later analysis, TCR beta V- and J-gene trimming showed a link to a missense DCLRE1C variant. Fewer N-insertions than the approximately 700-donor mean were reportedly shown by an Asian-associated ancestry cluster in a later analysis. A later analysis found common viral pathogens apparently linked to several of the most significant clusters.

The V gene lost 4 bases and the J gene lost 1 base, with 13 bases spanning the gap. This CDR3 region has 15 residues. CDR1 and CDR2 (germline): PRHDT, FYEKMQ (reference sequence). In the PCR, 60 Vbeta and 13 Jbeta primers were used. The method was immunoSEQ multiplex PCR; TCRdb's version includes in-frame clones alone and lacks a portion of them. The data show approximately 110,000 clones, with roughly two thirds seen just once and roughly 8.7% held by the top ten. In regard to this clone: Its antigen is not identified.

The sequenced sample was PBMCs. The TCR was taken from a man younger than 35 in good health and CMV-seropositive. The chain carries TRBV13 and TRBJ1-2; D gene unclear. CDR3 coding DNA: TGTGCCAGCAGCTCTTCAAGAGGAGTTAACTATGGCTACACCTTC. It encodes CASSSSRGVNYGYTF.